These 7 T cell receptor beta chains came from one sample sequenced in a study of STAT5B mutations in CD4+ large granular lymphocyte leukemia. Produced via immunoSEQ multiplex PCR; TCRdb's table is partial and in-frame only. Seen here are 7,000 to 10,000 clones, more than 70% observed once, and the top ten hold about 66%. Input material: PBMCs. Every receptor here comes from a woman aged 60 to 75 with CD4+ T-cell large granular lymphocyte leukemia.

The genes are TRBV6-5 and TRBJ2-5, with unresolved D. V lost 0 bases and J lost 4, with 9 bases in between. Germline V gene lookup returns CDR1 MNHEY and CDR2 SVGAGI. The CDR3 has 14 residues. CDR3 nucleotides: TGTGCCAGCAGTTACTCTATGGGTGCAGAGACCCAGTACTTC. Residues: CASSYSMGAETQYF.

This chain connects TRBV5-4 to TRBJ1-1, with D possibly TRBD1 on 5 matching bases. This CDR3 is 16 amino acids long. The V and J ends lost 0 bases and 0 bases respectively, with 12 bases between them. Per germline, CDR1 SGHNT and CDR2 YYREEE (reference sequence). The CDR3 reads CASSLEGGVMNTEAFF. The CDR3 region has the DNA TGTGCCAGCAGCTTGGAGGGAGGGGTGATGAACACTGAAGCTTTCTTT. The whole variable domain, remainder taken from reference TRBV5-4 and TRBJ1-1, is ETGVTQSPTHLIKTRGQQVTLRCSSQSGHNTVSWYQQALGQGPQFIFQYYREEENGRGNFPPRFSGLQFPNYSSELNVNALELDDSALYLCASSLEGGVMNTEAFFGQGTRLTVV.

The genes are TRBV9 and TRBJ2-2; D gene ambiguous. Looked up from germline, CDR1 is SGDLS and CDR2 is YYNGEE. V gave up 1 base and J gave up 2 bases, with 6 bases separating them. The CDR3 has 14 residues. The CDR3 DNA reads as TGTGCCAGCAGCGTACTGGTAAACACCGGGGAGCTGTTTTTT. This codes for CASSVLVNTGELFF.

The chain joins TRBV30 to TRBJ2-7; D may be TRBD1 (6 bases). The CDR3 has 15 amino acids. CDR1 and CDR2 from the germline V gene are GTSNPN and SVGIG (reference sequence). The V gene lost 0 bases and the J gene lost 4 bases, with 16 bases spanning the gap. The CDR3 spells CAWSVQTGNWYEQYF. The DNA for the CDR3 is TGTGCCTGGAGTGTACAAACAGGGAATTGGTACGAGCAGTACTTC. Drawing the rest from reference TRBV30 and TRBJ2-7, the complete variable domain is SQTIHQWPATLVQPVGSPLSLECTVEGTSNPNLYWYRQAAGRGLQLLFYSVGIGQISSEVPQNLSASRPQDRQFILSSKKLLLSDSGFYLCAWSVQTGNWYEQYFGPGTRLTVT.

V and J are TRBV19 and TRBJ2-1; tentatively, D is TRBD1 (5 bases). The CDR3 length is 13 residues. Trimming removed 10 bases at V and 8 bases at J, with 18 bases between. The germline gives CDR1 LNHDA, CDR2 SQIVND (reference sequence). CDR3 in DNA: TGTGCCACCCGGACACCCGAGAGCGATGAGCAGTTCTTC. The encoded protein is CATRTPESDEQFF.

CDR3 nucleotide sequence: TGCGCCAGCAGCCGGGCCCCTGGGACAGCTTCAGATACGCAGTATTTT. This translates into CASSRAPGTASDTQYF. The chain is built from TRBV5-1 and TRBJ2-3; 7 bases line up with TRBD1. CDR1 and CDR2 from the germline V gene are SGHRS and YFSETQ. V shed 4 bases and J 4 bases; nucleotides not matched to a gene: 12. This CDR3 has 16 amino acids.

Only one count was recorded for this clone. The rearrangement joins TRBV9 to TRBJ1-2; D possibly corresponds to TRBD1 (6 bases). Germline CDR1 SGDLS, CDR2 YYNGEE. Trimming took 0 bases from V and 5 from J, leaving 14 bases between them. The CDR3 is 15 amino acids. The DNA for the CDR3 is TGTGCCAGCAGCGTAGTACCCGGACAGAATTATGGCTACACCTTC. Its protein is CASSVVPGQNYGYTF.